These 11 T cell receptor beta chains were all obtained from the same sample, sequenced in a study of spatial heterogeneity in lung cancer. Time point in this sample: sample taken at primary tumor resection. From tumor, nontumor lung or frozen PBMC, whole RNA was taken unsorted for sequencing. TCRdb ran MiXCR on the 5' RACE reads and lists one entry per CDR3 protein. The data contain roughly 4,200 distinct CDR3 sequences, roughly a tenth of them singletons. The sample was PBMCs, taken at surgery. Receptors were obtained from a male donor with early-stage non-small cell lung cancer.

This clonotype showed up many times. The chain recombines TRBV6-5 with TRBJ2-1; 8 bases fit TRBD2. V shed 0 bases and J 13 bases; nucleotides not matched to a gene: 20. The CDR3 is made up of 18 amino acids. Per the germline V gene, CDR1 is MNHEY and CDR2 is SVGAGI. DNA of the CDR3: TGTGCCAGCAGTTACTCCCCTACTTGCGGGGGGCCCGGCGGTGATCAGTTCTTC. Its protein product is CASSYSPTCGGPGGDQFF.

This clonotype was counted many times. In DNA form, the CDR3 reads TGTGCCAGCAGCTTAGGGGGTGGTGGCGAGCAGTACTTC. As protein: CASSLGGGGEQYF. The gene calls are TRBV11-2 and TRBJ2-7; D is uncertain. Germline V gene sequence: CDR1 SGHAT, CDR2 FQNNGV. V was trimmed by 1 base and J by 6 bases, leaving 10 bases between them. The CDR3 length is 13 residues.

The table lists this clonotype with a few counts. In nucleotides, the CDR3 is TGCGCCAGCAGCCAAGTGGGAGAGGGACGGTCACCCCTCCACTTT. Encoded protein: CASSQVGEGRSPLHF. V is TRBV4-1 and J is TRBJ1-6; the D gene is possibly TRBD1 (5 bases). The length of the CDR3 is 15 residues. The germline CDR1 and CDR2 sequences are MGHRA and YSYEKL. The ends were cut back, 1 base at V and 10 bases at J, with 14 bases in the middle.

This clonotype ranks as medium-sized. The J gene is TRBJ2-7, the V gene TRBV10-2; no firm D call. This CDR3 spans 12 amino acids. The germline CDR1 and CDR2 sequences are WSHSY and SAAADI. V gave up 3 bases and J gave up 2 bases, with 5 bases separating them. In DNA form, the CDR3 reads TGCGCCAGCAGTGACAGCCCCTACGAGCAGTACTTC. It is translated as CASSDSPYEQYF.

This clonotype has ten or more counts. The chain uses TRBV6-1 and TRBJ2-2; D not resolved. V lost 6 bases and J 5 bases, leaving 16 bases between the germline ends. CDR1 and CDR2 (germline): MNHNS, SASEGT. The CDR3 is 15 amino acids. The CDR3 loop reads CASRQTSSATGELFF. As DNA, the CDR3 is TGTGCCAGCAGGCAGACCTCTTCGGCGACCGGGGAGCTGTTTTTT.

V is TRBV7-9 and J is TRBJ1-1, with D maybe TRBD1 (5 bases). CDR1 and CDR2 from the germline V gene are SEHNR and FQNEAQ (reference sequence). The V gene lost 6 bases and the J gene lost 3 bases, with 11 bases spanning the gap. This CDR3 comprises 13 residues. CDR3 nucleotide sequence: TGTGCCAGCAGTCGTTTAGGGGACACTGAAGCTTTCTTT. Its protein is CASSRLGDTEAFF.

This clonotype counts as medium-sized (0.01 to 0.1%). The chain links TRBV7-6 to TRBJ2-1, with 8 nucleotides matching TRBD1. V lost 2 bases to trimming and J lost 5 bases; unmatched junction nucleotides: 14. The germline gives CDR1 SGHVS, CDR2 FNYEAQ. The length of the CDR3 is 18 residues. CDR3 nucleotides: TGTGCCAGCAGCTTAAGCACCGGGACAGGAGACAGGGACAATGAGCAGTTCTTC. Amino acids: CASSLSTGTGDRDNEQFF.

This clonotype was seen many times. This sequence joins TRBV19 and TRBJ2-3; perhaps TRBD1 as D (5 bases). V lost 5 bases and J 5 bases, leaving 11 bases between the germline ends. The germline gives CDR1 LNHDA, CDR2 SQIVND (reference sequence). The CDR3 length is 13 residues. This chain's CDR3 is CASSPRRGDTQYF. DNA for the CDR3: TGTGCCAGTAGTCCGCGTAGGGGAGATACGCAGTATTTT.

This clonotype was counted at least ten times. This chain links TRBV20-1 with TRBJ2-1; maybe TRBD1 (6 bases). Per the germline V gene, CDR1 is DFQATT and CDR2 is SNEGSKA (reference sequence). V lost 4 bases and J lost 4, with 20 bases in between. This CDR3 has 16 residues. CDR3 sequence: CSATSGHLVGYNEQFF. The CDR3 DNA sequence: TGCAGTGCTACGTCGGGACACCTGGTGGGTTACAATGAGCAGTTCTTC.

In its sample, this clonotype was seen many times. This chain connects TRBV3-1 to TRBJ1-2; TRBD1 might be the D (6 bases). Germline values: CDR1 LGHDT, CDR2 YNNKEL (reference sequence). V lost 4 bases to trimming and J lost 6 bases, with 18 bases between them. The CDR3 runs to 15 residues. The DNA of the CDR3 is TGTGCCAGCAGCCTTCAGCTCGGGACATCGGATGGCTACACCTTC. Its translation: CASSLQLGTSDGYTF. The full variable domain, its missing parts supplied by reference TRBV3-1 and TRBJ1-2, is DTAVSQTPKYLVTQMGNDKSIKCEQNLGHDTMYWYKQDSKKFLKIMFSYNNKELIINETVPNRFSPKSPDKAHLNLHINSLELGDSAVYFCASSLQLGTSDGYTFGSGTRLTVV.

This clonotype appeared many times. This chain uses TRBV4-1 with TRBJ2-1, with TRBD2 matching 9 bases. The CDR3 length is 13 residues. With 3 bases clipped from V and 10 bases from J, the junction kept 4 bases outside the gene matches. Per the germline V gene, CDR1 is MGHRA and CDR2 is YSYEKL. The CDR3 region has the DNA TGCGCCAGCAGCCATACCGGACTAGCGGAGCAGTTCTTC. This codes for CASSHTGLAEQFF.